A selection of T cell receptor beta chains follows, all from one sample in a study of cytomegalovirus exposure and HLA in healthy donors. Libraries were prepared by immunoSEQ multiplex PCR; TCRdb keeps only in-frame clonotypes and omits some of them. The sample consists of 120,000 to 150,000 clones, 70% to 80% of them appearing once. Sequencing was carried out using PBMCs. The receptors were gathered from a male donor in good health and CMV-seronegative. Each CDR3 is given with its conserved first and last residue. A D gene is named only where the DNA matches it firmly. Clone sizes are given selectively: once, few, many, or a class where the clone is expanded.

TRBJ2-7 TRBV12-2 NA NA CASRLVIESSYEQYF TGTGCAAGTCGCTTAGTTATTGAGAGCTCCTACGAGCAGTACTTC
TRBJ2-3 TRBV19 NA NA CASSIGEADTQYF TGTGCCAGTAGTATCGGTGAGGCAGATACGCAGTATTTT
TRBJ2-7 TRBV4-1 NA NA CASSNRVIDYEQYF TGCGCCAGCAGCAACAGGGTGATTGACTACGAGCAGTACTTC
TRBJ2-1 TRBV7-9 NA NA CASSSDEGGDPNEQFF TGTGCCAGCAGCAGTGATGAGGGGGGGGATCCCAATGAGCAGTTCTTC
TRBJ2-7 TRBV7-6 NA NA CASSKGTSLGEQYF TGTGCCAGCAGCAAAGGGACATCCTTAGGCGAGCAGTACTTC
TRBJ2-5 TRBV27 TRBD1 NA CASSLSGTGGLETQYF TGTGCCAGCAGTTTATCGGGGACAGGGGGTTTGGAGACCCAGTACTTC
TRBJ2-4 TRBV7-9 NA NA CASSLAVVRNIQYF TGTGCCAGCAGCTTAGCGGTGGTTAGAAACATTCAGTACTTC
TRBJ1-2 TRBV30 NA NA CAWSRTGVGAYGYTF TGTGCCTGGAGTAGAACAGGCGTGGGGGCATATGGCTACACCTTC
TRBJ1-2 TRBV10-3 TRBD1 NA CAITAGQGVGYTF TGTGCCATCACCGCGGGACAGGGCGTTGGCTACACCTTC
TRBJ1-2 TRBV4-3 NA NA CASSQDFQGMGLLHGYTF TGCGCCAGCAGCCAAGATTTTCAGGGTATGGGGCTATTACATGGCTACACCTTC
TRBJ2-1 TRBV5-6 NA NA CASSFRRVSTVYNEQFF TGTGCCAGCAGCTTCCGCAGGGTTAGCACCGTATACAATGAGCAGTTCTTC
TRBJ2-7 TRBV5-1 NA NA CASSLEGIGNEQYF TGCGCCAGCAGCTTGGAGGGGATCGGAAACGAGCAGTACTTC
TRBJ1-1 TRBV6-6 NA few CASSSPGALPNTEAFF TGTGCCAGCAGTTCCCCAGGGGCCTTACCGAACACTGAAGCTTTCTTT
TRBJ1-1 TRBV19 TRBD1 NA CASSMTRDRGGTAEAFF TGTGCCAGTAGTATGACCCGGGACAGGGGAGGAACGGCTGAAGCTTTCTTT
TRBJ2-5 TRBV4-3 NA NA CASSQALYQETQYF TGCGCCAGCAGCCAAGCCCTGTACCAAGAGACCCAGTACTTC
TRBJ1-3 TRBV7-8 NA NA CASSLDRFFSGNTIYF TGTGCCAGCAGCTTAGACAGGTTTTTCTCTGGAAACACCATATATTTT
TRBJ1-1 TRBV5-1 NA NA CASSSLQGTEAFF TGCGCCAGCAGCTCCTTACAGGGAACTGAAGCTTTCTTT
TRBJ2-1 TRBV29-1 TRBD1 NA CSGGQGYNEQFF TGCAGCGGGGGACAGGGATACAATGAGCAGTTCTTC
TRBJ2-3 TRBV5-1 TRBD1 NA CASSFTGGDTQYF TGCGCCAGCAGTTTTACAGGGGGCGATACGCAGTATTTT
TRBJ2-3 TRBV28 NA NA CASSLGGSGTDTQYF TGTGCCAGCAGTTTAGGAGGGTCGGGCACAGATACGCAGTATTTT
TRBJ2-7 TRBV7-6 NA NA CASSRTLASYEQYF TGTGCCAGCAGCCGTACCCTCGCCAGCTACGAGCAGTACTTC
TRBJ2-5 TRBV7-8 NA NA CASSRHRARETQYF TGTGCCAGCAGCCGTCACAGGGCACGAGAGACCCAGTACTTC
TRBJ1-2 TRBV10-1 TRBD1 NA CASSEGGTYGYTF TGCGCCAGCAGTGAAGGGGGCACCTATGGCTACACCTTC
TRBJ1-2 TRBV7-9 NA NA CASSSLVEGYTF TGTGCCAGCAGCAGCCTCGTCGAAGGCTACACCTTC
TRBJ1-2 TRBV7-3 TRBD1 NA CASSAGQGEGYTF TGTGCCAGCAGCGCCGGACAGGGAGAGGGCTACACCTTC
TRBJ2-7 TRBV27 NA NA CASSLFETSSYEQYF TGTGCCAGCAGTTTATTTGAGACAAGCTCCTACGAGCAGTACTTC
TRBJ2-7 TRBV7-2 TRBD2 NA CASSRRGGLAGVGEQYF TGTGCCAGCAGCCGCCGCGGTGGGTTAGCGGGGGTGGGAGAGCAGTACTTC
TRBJ1-1 TRBV5-1 NA NA CASSLVLGGTEAFF TGCGCCAGCAGCTTGGTATTGGGAGGGACTGAAGCTTTCTTT
TRBJ2-5 TRBV5-1 TRBD2 NA CASSPGLDRGETQYF TGCGCCAGCAGTCCTGGACTAGATCGGGGAGAGACCCAGTACTTC
TRBJ1-1 TRBV10-1 TRBD1 NA CASADRESAEAFF TGCGCCAGCGCCGACAGGGAGTCAGCTGAAGCTTTCTTT
TRBJ1-1 TRBV5-6 TRBD1 NA CASSLDPTGEAFF TGTGCCAGCAGCCTGGACCCTACAGGGGAGGCTTTCTTT
TRBJ1-2 TRBV7-2 TRBD1 NA CASSQGTGNYGYTF TGTGCCAGCAGCCAAGGGACAGGGAACTATGGCTACACCTTC
TRBJ1-1 TRBV19 NA NA CASSPGQIMNTEAFF TGTGCCAGTAGTCCGGGACAAATTATGAACACTGAAGCTTTCTTT
TRBJ1-3 TRBV30 NA NA CAWRQGGGNTIYF TGTGCCTGGAGACAGGGTGGTGGAAACACCATATATTTT
TRBJ2-7 TRBV30 TRBD1 NA CAWSGDRGAFYEQYF TGTGCCTGGAGTGGCGACAGGGGAGCTTTCTACGAGCAGTACTTC
TRBJ1-2 TRBV2 NA NA CASEDAGKFYGYTF TGTGCCAGCGAGGATGCAGGGAAATTCTATGGCTACACCTTC
TRBJ1-2 TRBV19 TRBD1 NA CASSPMTGRNYGYTF TGTGCCAGTAGTCCCATGACAGGGCGCAACTATGGCTACACCTTC
TRBJ2-1 TRBV10-3 TRBD2 NA CAISVRLAGVNEQFF TGTGCCATCAGTGTAAGGCTAGCGGGGGTTAATGAGCAGTTCTTC
TRBJ2-7 TRBV30 TRBD1 NA CAWTGTGNEQYF TGTGCCTGGACCGGGACAGGGAACGAGCAGTACTTC
TRBJ2-3 TRBV6-1 NA NA CASSEASGGLTQYF TGTGCCAGCAGTGAAGCGTCGGGGGGCTTAACGCAGTATTTT
TRBJ2-7 TRBV27 TRBD2 NA CASRTGTSGHEQYF TGTGCCAGCAGAACCGGGACTAGCGGCCACGAGCAGTACTTC
TRBJ2-5 TRBV9 TRBD2 NA CASSDGLDPRAETQYF TGTGCCAGCAGCGACGGACTAGATCCTCGTGCGGAGACCCAGTACTTC